These 2 T cell receptor beta chains were all obtained from the same sample, sequenced in a study of shared clonotypes between healthy human individuals. Using immunoSEQ multiplex PCR, the repertoire was profiled, and TCRdb retains in-frame clones only, with some absent. Seen here are under 700,000 clones, approximately 96% observed once, and the top ten hold approximately 0.12%. The naive CD8 fraction comprised CD45RO-negative cells positively selected for CCR7 and excluded terminally differentiated effector memory CD45RA+ cells. The material sequenced was naive CD8+ T cells sorted from blood. Receptors originate from a woman aged 25-40 years in good health.

This sequence joins TRBV10-1 and TRBJ2-3, with 9 positions matching TRBD2. The CDR3 spans 16 residues. Germline CDR1 is WNHNN and CDR2 is SYGVQD (reference sequence). Germline trimming cut 0 bases from V and 9 bases from J; bases unmatched to any gene: 10. The CDR3 loop reads CASSESATSGVITQYF. For the CDR3, the DNA is TGCGCCAGCAGTGAGTCCGCGACTAGCGGAGTTATCACGCAGTATTTT.

Of note for this clone: Distinct nucleotide sequences in the sample also encode this CDR3. The CDR3 DNA follows: TGTGCCAGCAGTTTAGTTCGGCTATCCTACAATGAGCAGTTCTTC. Translating it yields CASSLVRLSYNEQFF. The V and J genes are TRBV28 and TRBJ2-1; D unresolved. V was shortened by 2 bases and J by 1 base, with 9 bases between the two germline ends. The CDR3 totals 15 residues. Germline V lookup: CDR1 MDHEN, CDR2 SYDVKM.